Sequencing of this TCR beta chain was carried out in a study of T cell changes during pregnancy in multiple sclerosis. CDR1 and CDR2 (germline): SGHTA, FQGTGA. CDR3 length: 15 amino acids. Trimming took off 2 bases at V and 3 bases at J, with 14 bases between the two ends. TCRdb's table, derived via immunoSEQ multiplex PCR, lists solely in-frame clones and lacks some. This sample carries 35,000 to 55,000 clones, 88% of them seen once, and the ten largest clones take more than 5%. The source of this sequence is a female donor in good health, enrolled as a control in a pregnancy study. The chain is built from TRBV7-3 and TRBJ2-7, with D perhaps TRBD2 (6 bases). This specimen consisted of CD8+ T cells from peripheral blood mononuclear cells, obtained after pregnancy. This chain's CDR3 is CASSLSPSALYEQYF. The CDR3 nucleotides read TGTGCCAGCAGCTTATCCCCTAGCGCTCTCTACGAGCAGTACTTC.